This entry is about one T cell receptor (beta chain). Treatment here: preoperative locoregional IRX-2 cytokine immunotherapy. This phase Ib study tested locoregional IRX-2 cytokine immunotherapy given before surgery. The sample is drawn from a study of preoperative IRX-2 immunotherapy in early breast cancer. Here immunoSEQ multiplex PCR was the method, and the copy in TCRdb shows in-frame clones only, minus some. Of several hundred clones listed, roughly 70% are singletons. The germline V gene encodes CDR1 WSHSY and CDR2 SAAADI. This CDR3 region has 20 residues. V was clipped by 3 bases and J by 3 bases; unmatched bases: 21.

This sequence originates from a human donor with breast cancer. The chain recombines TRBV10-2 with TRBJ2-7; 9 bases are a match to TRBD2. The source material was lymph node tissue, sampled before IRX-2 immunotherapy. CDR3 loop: CASSDPNASGEDEFGYEQYF. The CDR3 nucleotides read TGCGCCAGCAGTGACCCCAATGCTAGCGGGGAGGATGAGTTTGGCTACGAGCAGTACTTC.